These 21 T cell receptor beta chains came from one sample sequenced in a study of shared clonotypes between healthy human individuals. The repertoire was sequenced with immunoSEQ multiplex PCR; TCRdb's copy has only in-frame clones and lacks some. There are some 2,400,000 clones in the sample; about 94% occur only once, and roughly 0.13% lies in the top ten. The sample comprised naive CD4+ T cells sorted from blood. This sample's subset: CD45RA+ positively selected. Source of these receptors: a man between 18 and 35 years old in good health.

The chain has TRBV7-8 and TRBJ2-7, with TRBD1 matching 9 bases. With V trimmed by 5 bases and J by 6 bases, 5 bases remained unmatched. CDR3 length: 13 residues. Per germline, CDR1 SGHVS and CDR2 FQNEAQ. For the CDR3, the DNA is TGTGCCAGCAGCCGGGACAGGGTTGGCGAGCAGTACTTC. Encoded protein: CASSRDRVGEQYF.

The rearrangement links TRBV5-1 to TRBJ2-5; 11 bases are shared with TRBD1. The V gene's germline CDR1 is SGHRS and CDR2 YFSETQ. V trimming: 4 bases; J trimming: 4 bases; junction bases outside the gene matches: 12. The CDR3 is 17 amino acids. DNA of the CDR3: TGCGCCAGCAGCGGGACAGGGGGTCCGTTAGCCCCAGAGACCCAGTACTTC. This sequence encodes CASSGTGGPLAPETQYF.

The CDR3, as DNA: TGTGCCAGCAGCGCGGTCACAGATACGCAGTATTTT. Translated, it gives CASSAVTDTQYF. This chain uses TRBV6-1 with TRBJ2-3; D is uncertain. CDR3 size: 12 residues. Trimming shortened V by 6 bases and J by 2 bases, and 6 bases separated the two germline ends. CDR1 is MNHNS, CDR2 SASEGT, per germline.

The rearrangement joins TRBV18 to TRBJ2-1; D might be TRBD1 (5 bases). Germline V gene sequence: CDR1 KGHSH, CDR2 LQKENI. The V and J ends lost 3 bases and 9 bases respectively, with 6 bases between them. The CDR3 has 11 residues. The CDR3 sequence is CASSPTVEQFF. In DNA form, the CDR3 reads TGTGCCAGCTCACCGACAGTTGAGCAGTTCTTC.

This clone was seen a single time. This chain joins TRBV30 and TRBJ1-1; D call uncertain. Looked up from germline, CDR1 is GTSNPN and CDR2 is SVGIG (reference sequence). CDR3 length equals 12 residues. V gave up 2 bases and J gave up 1 base, with 5 bases separating them. The DNA of the CDR3 is TGTGCCTGGAGTTGGGGGAACACTGAAGCTTTCTTT. It translates to CAWSWGNTEAFF.

This clone showed up just a few times. The rearrangement uses TRBV14 and TRBJ1-1; the D gene is possibly TRBD1 (5 bases). In germline, CDR1 is SGHDN, CDR2 FVKESK. Trimming pared 4 bases from V and 0 bases from J, leaving 9 bases between. This CDR3 contains 14 residues. The CDR3 nucleotides read TGTGCCAGCAGCCGGGGACTTTTGAACACTGAAGCTTTCTTT. This sequence encodes CASSRGLLNTEAFF. The variable domain in full, with the rest retrieved from reference TRBV14 and TRBJ1-1, is EAGVTQFPSHSVIEKGQTVTLRCDPISGHDNLYWYRRVMGKEIKFLLHFVKESKQDESGMPNNRFLAERTGGTYSTLKVQPAELEDSGVYFCASSRGLLNTEAFFGQGTRLTVV.

This clone was recorded only once. The chain carries TRBV4-3 and TRBJ1-2; D might be TRBD1 (5 bases). The CDR3 is 16 amino acids. The V end was cut by 3 bases, the J end by 4 bases, with 18 bases between. Per germline, CDR1 LGHNA and CDR2 YSLEER. For the CDR3, the DNA is TGCGCCAGCAGCCAGCACGTCCAGGGAATCGCCTATGGCTACACCTTC. The encoded protein is CASSQHVQGIAYGYTF.

J is TRBJ1-2 and V is TRBV19; D remains ambiguous. This CDR3 is 14 amino acids long. Trimming cost V 1 base and J 1 base, with 7 bases left between them. Germline V gives CDR1 LNHDA, CDR2 SQIVND (reference sequence). The DNA of the CDR3 is TGTGCCAGTAGTATAGGACCTTATAACTATGGCTACACCTTC. Its protein is CASSIGPYNYGYTF.

The V and J genes are TRBV5-6 and TRBJ1-6, with a weak D call TRBD1 (5 bases). The CDR3 extends over 14 amino acids. Deletions cut 9 bases from V and 7 bases from J, with 17 bases between. CDR1 and CDR2 from the germline V gene are SGHDT and YYEEEE. CDR3 nucleotides: TGTGCCAACCCCAATACTCGACAGAATTCACCCCTCCACTTT. Amino acids: CANPNTRQNSPLHF.

The chain links TRBV7-9 to TRBJ1-3; D unresolved. The CDR3 extends over 15 amino acids. Germline V gene data show CDR1 as SEHNR and CDR2 as FQNEAQ (reference sequence). With 5 bases removed from V and 0 bases from J, the gap between germline ends came to 11 bases. The CDR3 DNA follows: TGTGCCAGCAGCCCGGACCGCTACTCTGGAAACACCATATATTTT. Its protein product is CASSPDRYSGNTIYF.

The CDR3 loop reads CATTSTQASSYEQYF. The CDR3 nucleotides are TGTGCCACCACGTCCACCCAGGCGAGCTCCTACGAGCAGTACTTC. J is TRBJ2-7 and V is TRBV2; no firm D call. Deletions cut 10 bases from V and 0 bases from J, with 19 bases between. CDR3 size: 15 residues. Germline CDR1 is SNHLY and CDR2 is FYNNEI.

Concerning this clone: The sample holds other DNA sequences that translate to the same CDR3. The chain has TRBV6-5 and TRBJ1-4; D is unclear. This CDR3 region has 15 residues. Per germline, CDR1 MNHEY and CDR2 SVGAGI. The V and J ends lost 2 bases and 0 bases respectively, with 7 bases between them. The CDR3 DNA reads TGTGCCAGCAGTTACGCCGGGGCAACTAATGAAAAACTGTTTTTT. It specifies CASSYAGATNEKLFF.

The V call is TRBV18, the J call TRBJ2-7; D unresolved. The V end was cut by 5 bases, the J end by 7 bases, with 9 bases between. The CDR3 contains 11 residues. Germline loops: CDR1 KGHSH, CDR2 LQKENI. CDR3 region: CASSANAEQYF. For the CDR3, the DNA is TGTGCCAGCTCAGCCAACGCGGAGCAGTACTTC. Using reference TRBV18 and TRBJ2-7 for the parts outside the CDR3, the full variable domain is NAGVMQNPRHLVRRRGQEARLRCSPMKGHSHVYWYRQLPEEGLKFMVYLQKENIIDESGMPKERFSAEFPKEGPSILRIQQVVRGDSAAYFCASSANAEQYFGPGTRLTVT.

This chain uses TRBV5-1 with TRBJ2-2; unclear D gene. The CDR3 contains 19 residues. Germline assignment: CDR1 SGHRS and CDR2 YFSETQ. Trimming left V 8 bases short and J 2 bases short, with 28 bases between. CDR3 sequence reads: CARHPGKAQTCSNTGELFF. The DNA for the CDR3 is TGCGCCAGGCACCCGGGCAAAGCCCAAACCTGTTCAAACACCGGGGAGCTGTTTTTT.

CDR3: CASSFRQGWQTQYF. CDR3 DNA sequence: TGTGCCAGCAGCTTTCGACAGGGCTGGCAGACCCAGTACTTC. The chain carries TRBV7-2 and TRBJ2-5, with 7 bases matching TRBD1. The CDR3 contains 14 residues. Losses at the gene ends were 3 bases for V and 6 bases for J; bases not matched to a gene: 7. Looked up from germline, CDR1 is SGHTA and CDR2 is FQGNSA.

This clone was seen a few times. The rearrangement uses TRBV7-9 and TRBJ1-5; no clear D gene. Looked up from germline, CDR1 is SEHNR and CDR2 is FQNEAQ (reference sequence). Trimming shortened V by 5 bases and J by 5 bases, and 13 bases separated the two germline ends. The length of the CDR3 is 14 residues. CDR3 loop: CASSHDGPYQPQHF. The CDR3 nucleotides read TGTGCCAGCAGCCACGATGGTCCTTATCAGCCCCAGCATTTT.

This clone was seen once. This sequence joins TRBV5-1 and TRBJ1-2; 8 nucleotides match TRBD1. CDR3 size: 13 residues. CDR1 is SGHRS and CDR2 is YFSETQ in the germline V gene. Trimming at V came to 4 bases and at J to 13 bases, leaving 12 bases not matched to a gene. CDR3 sequence: CASSGQGGFVSTF. DNA of the CDR3: TGCGCCAGCAGCGGACAGGGCGGGTTCGTGTCCACCTTC.

J is TRBJ2-1 and V is TRBV7-2, with TRBD2 identical over 8 bases. Germline CDR1 is SGHTA and CDR2 is FQGNSA. Losses at the gene ends were 5 bases for V and 6 bases for J; bases not matched to a gene: 15. The CDR3 is made up of 17 amino acids. CDR3 sequence reads: CASSPGPGLAGSNEQFF. DNA for the CDR3: TGTGCCAGCAGCCCCGGCCCCGGACTAGCCGGTTCCAATGAGCAGTTCTTC.

This clone was detected a few times. In DNA form, the CDR3 reads TGTGCCAGCCACGGGAATGGAGGCGTTTCACCCCTCCACTTT. This translates into CASHGNGGVSPLHF. V and J are TRBV28 and TRBJ1-6; unclear D gene. The V gene's germline CDR1 is MDHEN and CDR2 SYDVKM. V lost 8 bases and J 9 bases, leaving 17 bases between the germline ends. The CDR3 runs 14 residues.

V and J are TRBV19 and TRBJ2-7; D is uncertain. Germline V gives CDR1 LNHDA, CDR2 SQIVND (reference sequence). The V end lost 4 bases, the J end lost 1 base, and 11 bases lay between the germline ends. This CDR3 contains 14 residues. This CDR3 is CASSKQQESYEQYF. CDR3 DNA: TGTGCCAGTAGTAAACAGCAGGAGTCCTACGAGCAGTACTTC.

This clone was observed a single time. The J gene is TRBJ1-6, the V gene TRBV30; D not certain. Germline CDR1 GTSNPN, CDR2 SVGIG (reference sequence). Trimming cost V 0 bases and J 10 bases, with 10 bases left between them. The CDR3 sequence is 13 residues long. The CDR3 loop is CAWSVDEKSPLHF. CDR3 sequence (DNA): TGTGCCTGGAGTGTCGATGAAAAGTCACCCCTCCACTTT.